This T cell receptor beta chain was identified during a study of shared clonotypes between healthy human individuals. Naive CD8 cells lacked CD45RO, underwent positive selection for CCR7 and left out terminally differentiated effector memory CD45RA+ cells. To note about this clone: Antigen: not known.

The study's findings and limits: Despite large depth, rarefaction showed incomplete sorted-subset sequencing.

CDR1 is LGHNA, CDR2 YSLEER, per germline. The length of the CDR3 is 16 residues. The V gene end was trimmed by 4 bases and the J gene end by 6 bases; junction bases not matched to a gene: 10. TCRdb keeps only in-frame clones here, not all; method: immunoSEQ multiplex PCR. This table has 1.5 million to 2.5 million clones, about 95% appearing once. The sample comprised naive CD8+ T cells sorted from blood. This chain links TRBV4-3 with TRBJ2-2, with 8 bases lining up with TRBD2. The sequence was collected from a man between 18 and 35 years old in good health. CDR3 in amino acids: CASSPGVAGGSGELFF. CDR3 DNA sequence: TGCGCCAGCAGCCCCGGTGTTGCGGGAGGTTCCGGGGAGCTGTTTTTT.